The source of this T cell receptor (beta chain) is a study of early T cells in non-severe SARS-CoV-2 infection. Individual cDNA molecules received unique molecular identifiers during library preparation. TCRdb ran MiXCR on the 5' RACE reads and lists one entry per CDR3 protein. Of roughly 120,000 distinct CDR3 sequences listed, roughly 12% are singletons. V was trimmed by 2 bases and J by 3 bases, leaving 16 bases between them. The CDR3 is made up of 16 amino acids. Germline assignment: CDR1 MGHRA and CDR2 YSYEKL. The chain couples TRBV4-1 to TRBJ1-2, with a tentative D call TRBD1 (5 bases). The source is an adult who was a healthcare worker with PCR-confirmed SARS-CoV-2 infection or an uninfected control (not recorded which). The starting material was whole blood, obtained at baseline. The CDR3 sequence: CASSQPTERVDYGYTF. Written as DNA, the CDR3 is TGCGCCAGCAGCCAACCGACAGAGAGGGTTGACTATGGCTACACCTTC.